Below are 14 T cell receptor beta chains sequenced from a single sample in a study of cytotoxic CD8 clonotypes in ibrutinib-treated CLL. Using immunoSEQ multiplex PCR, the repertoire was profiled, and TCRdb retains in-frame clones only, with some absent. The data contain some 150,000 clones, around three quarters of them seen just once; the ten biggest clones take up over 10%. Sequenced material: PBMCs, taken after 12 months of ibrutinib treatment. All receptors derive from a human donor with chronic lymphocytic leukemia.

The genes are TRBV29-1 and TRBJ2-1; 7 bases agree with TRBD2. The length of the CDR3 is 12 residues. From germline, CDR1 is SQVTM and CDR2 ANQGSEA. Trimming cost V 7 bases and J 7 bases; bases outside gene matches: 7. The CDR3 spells CSALGEGNEQFF. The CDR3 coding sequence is TGCAGCGCCCTCGGGGAGGGGAATGAGCAGTTCTTC.

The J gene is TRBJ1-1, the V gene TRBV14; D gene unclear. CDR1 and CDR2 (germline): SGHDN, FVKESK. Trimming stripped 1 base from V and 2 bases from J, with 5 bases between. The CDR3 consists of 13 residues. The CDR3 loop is CASSQGFNTEAFF. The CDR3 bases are TGTGCCAGCAGCCAAGGGTTTAACACTGAAGCTTTCTTT. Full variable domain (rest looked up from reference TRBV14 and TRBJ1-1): EAGVTQFPSHSVIEKGQTVTLRCDPISGHDNLYWYRRVMGKEIKFLLHFVKESKQDESGMPNNRFLAERTGGTYSTLKVQPAELEDSGVYFCASSQGFNTEAFFGQGTRLTVV.

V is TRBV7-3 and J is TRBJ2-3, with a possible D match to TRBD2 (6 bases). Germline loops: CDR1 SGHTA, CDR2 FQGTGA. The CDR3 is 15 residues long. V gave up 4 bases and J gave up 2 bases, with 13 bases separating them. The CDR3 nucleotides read TGTGCCAGCAGCTACCAGGCTAGCGACACAGATACGCAGTATTTT. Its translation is CASSYQASDTDTQYF.

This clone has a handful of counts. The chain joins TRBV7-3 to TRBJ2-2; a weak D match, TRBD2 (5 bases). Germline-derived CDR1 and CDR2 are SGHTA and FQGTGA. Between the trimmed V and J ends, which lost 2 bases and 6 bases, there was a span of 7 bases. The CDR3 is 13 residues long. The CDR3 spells CASSLLAPGELFF. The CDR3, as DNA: TGTGCCAGCAGCTTACTAGCTCCCGGGGAGCTGTTTTTT.

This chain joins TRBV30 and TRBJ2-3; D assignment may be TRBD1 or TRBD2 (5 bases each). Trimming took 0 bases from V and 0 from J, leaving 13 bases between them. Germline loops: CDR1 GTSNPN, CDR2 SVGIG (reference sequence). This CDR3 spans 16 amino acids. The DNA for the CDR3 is TGTGCCTGGAGTGTAGGGGCTAGCCTTAGCACAGATACGCAGTATTTT. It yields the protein CAWSVGASLSTDTQYF.

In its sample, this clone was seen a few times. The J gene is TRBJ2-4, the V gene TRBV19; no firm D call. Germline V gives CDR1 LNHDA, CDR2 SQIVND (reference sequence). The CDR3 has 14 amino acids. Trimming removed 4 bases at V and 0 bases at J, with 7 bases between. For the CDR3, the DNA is TGTGCCAGTAGTACACCTATAGCCAAAAACATTCAGTACTTC. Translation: CASSTPIAKNIQYF.

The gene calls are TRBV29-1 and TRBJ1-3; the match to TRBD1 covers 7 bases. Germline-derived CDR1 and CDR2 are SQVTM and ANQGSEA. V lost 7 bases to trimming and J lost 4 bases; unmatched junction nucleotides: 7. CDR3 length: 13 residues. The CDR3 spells CSACDRAGNTIYF. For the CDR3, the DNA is TGCAGCGCTTGCGACAGGGCCGGAAACACCATATATTTT.

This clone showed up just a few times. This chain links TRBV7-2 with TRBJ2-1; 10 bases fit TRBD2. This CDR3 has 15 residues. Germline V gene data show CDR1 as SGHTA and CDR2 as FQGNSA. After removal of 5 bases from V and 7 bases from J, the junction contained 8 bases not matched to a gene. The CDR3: CASSPGLAEGNEQFF. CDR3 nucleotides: TGTGCCAGCAGCCCAGGACTAGCGGAGGGGAATGAGCAGTTCTTC. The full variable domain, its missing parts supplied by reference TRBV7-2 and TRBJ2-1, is GAGVSQSPSNKVTEKGKDVELRCDPISGHTALYWYRQSLGQGLEFLIYFQGNSAPDKSGLPSDRFSAERTGGSVSTLTIQRTQQEDSAVYLCASSPGLAEGNEQFFGPGTRLTVL.

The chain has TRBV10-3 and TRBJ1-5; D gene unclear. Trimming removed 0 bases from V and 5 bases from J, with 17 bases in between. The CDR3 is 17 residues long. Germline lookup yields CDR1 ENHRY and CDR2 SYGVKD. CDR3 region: CAISESNFVPGDQPQHF. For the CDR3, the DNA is TGTGCCATCAGTGAGTCGAATTTTGTGCCAGGAGATCAGCCCCAGCATTTT.

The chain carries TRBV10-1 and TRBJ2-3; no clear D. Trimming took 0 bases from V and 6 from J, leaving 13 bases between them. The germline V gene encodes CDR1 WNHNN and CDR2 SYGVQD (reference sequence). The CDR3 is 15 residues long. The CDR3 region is CASSESPGPWDTQYF. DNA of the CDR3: TGCGCCAGCAGTGAGTCCCCGGGCCCGTGGGATACGCAGTATTTT.

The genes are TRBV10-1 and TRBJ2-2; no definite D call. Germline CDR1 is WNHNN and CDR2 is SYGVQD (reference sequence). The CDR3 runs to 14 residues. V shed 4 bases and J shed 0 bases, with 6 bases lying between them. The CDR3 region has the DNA TGCGCCAGCAGTGGTGTCGCGAACACCGGGGAGCTGTTTTTT. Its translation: CASSGVANTGELFF.

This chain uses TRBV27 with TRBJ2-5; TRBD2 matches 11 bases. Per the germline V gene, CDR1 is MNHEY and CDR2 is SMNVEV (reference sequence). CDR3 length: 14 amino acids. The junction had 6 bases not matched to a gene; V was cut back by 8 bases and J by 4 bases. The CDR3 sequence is CASSQLAGAETQYF. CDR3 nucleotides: TGTGCCAGCTCACAACTAGCGGGAGCAGAGACCCAGTACTTC.

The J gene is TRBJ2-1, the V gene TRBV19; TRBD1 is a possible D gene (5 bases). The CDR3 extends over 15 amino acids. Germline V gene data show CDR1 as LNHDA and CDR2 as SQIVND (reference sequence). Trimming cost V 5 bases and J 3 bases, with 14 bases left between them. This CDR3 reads CASSPKSGFYNEQFF. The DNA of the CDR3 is TGTGCCAGTAGTCCAAAATCAGGGTTCTACAATGAGCAGTTCTTC.

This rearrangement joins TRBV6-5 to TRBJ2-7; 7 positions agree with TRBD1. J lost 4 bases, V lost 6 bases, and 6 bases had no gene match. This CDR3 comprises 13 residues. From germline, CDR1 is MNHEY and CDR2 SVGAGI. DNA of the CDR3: TGTGCCAGCAGAACTAGGGGGCGGTACGAGCAGTACTTC. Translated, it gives CASRTRGRYEQYF.